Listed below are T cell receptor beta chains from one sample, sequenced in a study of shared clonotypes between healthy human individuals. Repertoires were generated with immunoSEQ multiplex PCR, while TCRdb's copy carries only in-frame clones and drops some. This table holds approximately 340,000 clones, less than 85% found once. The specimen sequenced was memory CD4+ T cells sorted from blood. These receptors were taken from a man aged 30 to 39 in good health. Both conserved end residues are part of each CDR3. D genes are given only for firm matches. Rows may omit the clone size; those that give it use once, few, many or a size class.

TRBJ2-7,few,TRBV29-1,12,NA,CSVELQGHEQYF,TGCAGCGTTGAACTGCAGGGCCACGAGCAGTACTTC
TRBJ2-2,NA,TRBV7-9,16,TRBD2,CASRRSTSSNTGELFF,TGTGCCAGCAGGCGATCGACTAGCAGCAACACCGGGGAGCTGTTTTTT
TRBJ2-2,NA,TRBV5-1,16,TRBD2,CASSSLAGGNTGELFF,TGCGCCAGCAGCTCATTAGCGGGAGGGAACACCGGGGAGCTGTTTTTT
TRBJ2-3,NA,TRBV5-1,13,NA,CASRSGPTDTQYF,TGCGCCAGCAGGTCCGGGCCCACAGATACGCAGTATTTT
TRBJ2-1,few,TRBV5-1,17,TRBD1,CASSLGRRGPSRDEQFF,TGCGCCAGCAGCTTGGGGCGAAGGGGGCCTTCCAGGGATGAGCAGTTCTTC
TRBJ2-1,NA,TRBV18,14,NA,CASSLTSGDNEQFF,TGTGCCAGCTCACTAACCTCGGGGGACAATGAGCAGTTCTTC
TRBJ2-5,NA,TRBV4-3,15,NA,CASSQDHNRKETQYF,TGCGCCAGCAGCCAAGATCACAACAGAAAAGAGACCCAGTACTTC
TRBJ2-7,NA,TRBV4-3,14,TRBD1,CASSQEGTGNEQYF,TGCGCCAGCAGCCAAGAGGGGACAGGGAACGAGCAGTACTTC
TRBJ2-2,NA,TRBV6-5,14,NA,CASSYAGSIGELFF,TGTGCCAGCAGTTATGCGGGATCAATCGGGGAGCTGTTTTTT
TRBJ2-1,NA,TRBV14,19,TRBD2,CASSLPGLAGGSRDNEQFF,TGTGCCAGCAGCCTGCCGGGTCTAGCGGGAGGGTCTCGGGACAATGAGCAGTTCTTC
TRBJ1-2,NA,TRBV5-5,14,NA,CASSLYRTNYGYTF,TGTGCCAGCAGCTTGTACAGAACTAACTATGGCTACACCTTC
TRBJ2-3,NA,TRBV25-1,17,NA,CASSEFRGSGNTDTQYF,TGTGCCAGCAGTGAATTTAGGGGGAGTGGTAACACAGATACGCAGTATTTT
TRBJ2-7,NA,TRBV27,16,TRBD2,CASSPKVPGLAYEQYF,TGTGCCAGCAGTCCCAAGGTTCCGGGACTAGCTTACGAGCAGTACTTC
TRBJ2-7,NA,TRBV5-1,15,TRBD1,CASSPDGTGGEEQYF,TGCGCCAGCAGCCCGGACGGGACAGGGGGTGAGGAGCAGTACTTC
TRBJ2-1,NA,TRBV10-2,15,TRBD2,CASRDSGRVVGEQFF,TGCGCCAGCAGGGATAGCGGGAGGGTAGTCGGTGAGCAGTTCTTC
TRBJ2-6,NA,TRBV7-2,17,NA,CASSTNSLASGANVLTF,TGTGCCAGCAGCACCAATAGTTTAGCCTCTGGGGCCAACGTCCTGACTTTC
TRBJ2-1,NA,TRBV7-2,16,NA,CASSLVYPGFGNEQFF,TGTGCCAGCAGCTTAGTTTACCCGGGTTTCGGCAATGAGCAGTTCTTC
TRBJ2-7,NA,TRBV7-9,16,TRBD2,CASSPLGTSGSYEQYF,TGTGCCAGCAGCCCCCTAGGGACTAGCGGGAGTTACGAGCAGTACTTC
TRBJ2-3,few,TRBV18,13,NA,CASSNAITDTQYF,TGTGCCAGCTCAAACGCGATCACAGATACGCAGTATTTT
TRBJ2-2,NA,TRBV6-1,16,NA,CASSEVRFAGAGELFF,TGTGCCAGCAGTGAAGTTCGGTTCGCGGGTGCCGGGGAGCTGTTTTTT
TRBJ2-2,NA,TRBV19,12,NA,CASRGEPGELFF,TGTGCCAGTAGAGGCGAGCCCGGGGAGCTGTTTTTT
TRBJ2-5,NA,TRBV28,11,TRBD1,CASHRGETQYF,TGTGCCAGCCACAGGGGTGAGACCCAGTACTTC
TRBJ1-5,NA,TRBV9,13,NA,CASSLGENQPQHF,TGTGCCAGCAGCCTCGGGGAAAATCAGCCCCAGCATTTT